The present TCR beta chain was sequenced within a study of PD-1 blockade in mismatch repair-deficient tumors. Assay used: immunoSEQ multiplex PCR; TCRdb lists only in-frame clones, some missing. There are under 50,000 clones in the sample; roughly 82% occur only once, and roughly 3.3% lies in the top ten. The CDR3 is 13 residues long. The V gene lost 8 bases and the J gene lost 2 bases, with 12 bases spanning the gap. Germline-derived CDR1 and CDR2 are SGHAT and FQDESV (reference sequence). The source of this sequence is an adult with mismatch repair-deficient cancer. Source: PBMCs, taken before pembrolizumab treatment. The V gene is TRBV11-1, the J gene TRBJ1-2, with D tentatively TRBD1 (6 bases). CDR3 nucleotides: TGTGCCAGCCACAAGGGGGGAAACTATGGCTACACCTTC. Translated, it gives CASHKGGNYGYTF.